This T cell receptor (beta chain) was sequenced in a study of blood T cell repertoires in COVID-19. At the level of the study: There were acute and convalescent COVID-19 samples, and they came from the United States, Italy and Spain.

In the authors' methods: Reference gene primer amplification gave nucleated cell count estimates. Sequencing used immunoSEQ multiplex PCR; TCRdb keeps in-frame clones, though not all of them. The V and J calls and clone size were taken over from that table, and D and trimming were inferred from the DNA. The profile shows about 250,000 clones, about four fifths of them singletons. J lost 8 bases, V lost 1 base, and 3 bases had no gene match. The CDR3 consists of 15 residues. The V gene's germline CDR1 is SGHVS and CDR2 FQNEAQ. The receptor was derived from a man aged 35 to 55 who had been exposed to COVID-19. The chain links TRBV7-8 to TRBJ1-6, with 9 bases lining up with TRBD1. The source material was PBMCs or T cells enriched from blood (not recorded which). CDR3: CASSLGWDRDSPLHF. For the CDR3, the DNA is TGTGCCAGCAGCTTAGGCTGGGACAGGGATTCACCCCTCCACTTT.